These 17 T cell receptor beta chains were sequenced from one sample in a study of CD8+CD57+ T cells in acquired aplastic anemia. Profiles of TCR beta VDJ and CDR3 were generated from a genomic DNA template. Each CDR3 protein gets one entry after TCRdb re-called the reads with MiXCR. The table has roughly 86,000 distinct CDR3 sequences, about 45% seen once. Sequenced material: sorted CD4+, CD8+, or CD8+CD57+ T cells (not recorded which) from PBMCs. The receptors shown here come from a human donor in good health, serving as a control.

This clonotype has ten or more counts. The J gene is TRBJ1-1, the V gene TRBV9, with D possibly being TRBD1 (5 bases). Deletions cut 0 bases from V and 3 bases from J, with 12 bases between. CDR3 length: 15 amino acids. Per the germline V gene, CDR1 is SGDLS and CDR2 is YYNGEE. The CDR3 nucleotides read TGTGCCAGCAGCGTAGGGGGCAGGGAAGACACTGAAGCTTTCTTT. This translates into CASSVGGREDTEAFF.

This clonotype came up once. The genes are TRBV7-3 and TRBJ2-2; D is uncertain. The CDR3 has 16 residues. Germline loops: CDR1 SGHTA, CDR2 FQGTGA. V was shortened by 4 bases and J by 3 bases, with 15 bases between the two germline ends. CDR3 in amino acids: CASSSPVGMHTGELFF. The CDR3 coding sequence is TGTGCCAGCAGCTCCCCGGTTGGCATGCACACCGGGGAGCTGTTTTTT.

This chain links TRBV7-2 with TRBJ1-2; D gene ambiguous. The CDR3 is made up of 13 amino acids. Germline V gene data show CDR1 as SGHTA and CDR2 as FQGNSA. Trimming left V 1 base short and J 7 bases short, with 10 bases between. CDR3 in amino acids: CASSLGPGVGYTF. The CDR3 DNA reads as TGTGCCAGCAGCTTAGGGCCTGGGGTTGGCTACACCTTC. The entire variable domain, with the rest obtained from reference TRBV7-2 and TRBJ1-2, is as follows: GAGVSQSPSNKVTEKGKDVELRCDPISGHTALYWYRQSLGQGLEFLIYFQGNSAPDKSGLPSDRFSAERTGGSVSTLTIQRTQQEDSAVYLCASSLGPGVGYTFGSGTRLTVV.

The J gene is TRBJ1-2, the V gene TRBV29-1, with 11 bases aligning to TRBD1. Unmatched junction bases numbered 10, after V lost 8 bases and J lost 8 bases. The germline gives CDR1 SQVTM, CDR2 ANQGSEA. The CDR3 is 13 amino acids. Here the CDR3 DNA reads TGCAGCAGTTGGGGGACAGGGGGGATCGGCTACACCTTC. This gives the protein CSSWGTGGIGYTF.

Worth noting for this clonotype: A much larger clone is a single base away; this may be a read error. The CDR3 DNA sequence: TGTGCCAGCAGCGCGACAGGGGAATACGACCCTGGGGCCAACGTCCTGATTTTC. Its protein is CASSATGEYDPGANVLIF. J is TRBJ2-6 and V is TRBV9, with 8 bases fitting TRBD1. Per the germline V gene, CDR1 is SGDLS and CDR2 is YYNGEE. The CDR3 length is 18 residues.

Of note for this clonotype: This may come from a read error, since a much larger clone is one base off. V gene TRBV7-6 combines with J gene TRBJ2-3, with TRBD1 matching over 9 bases. The CDR3 loop spans 17 amino acids. Germline CDR1 SGHVS, CDR2 FNYEAQ. The CDR3 DNA sequence: TGTGCCGGCAGCTTAGCCGACAGGGGGGCCGGCGGGGATACGCAGTATTTT. Its protein product is CAGSLADRGAGGDTQYF.

CDR3 residues: CASSLGRNVIASTEAFF. CDR3 nucleotides: TGTGCCAGCAGCTTAGGGAGGAACGTGATAGCGAGCACTGAAGCTTTCTTT. This rearrangement joins TRBV13 to TRBJ1-1; unclear D gene. CDR3 length: 17 residues. Trimming left V 0 bases short and J 4 bases short, with 18 bases between. CDR1 and CDR2 (germline): PRHDT, FYEKMQ (reference sequence).

This clonotype has a single count. The genes are TRBV20-1 and TRBJ1-5; the D is unclear. The CDR3 sequence is 15 residues long. Trimming pared 3 bases from V and 0 bases from J, leaving 12 bases between. CDR1 is DFQATT and CDR2 is SNEGSKA in the germline V gene (reference sequence). The CDR3 DNA sequence: TGCAGTGCTAGTCGAGGGCAGAGTAGCAATCAGCCCCAGCATTTT. Translating gives CSASRGQSSNQPQHF.

V gene TRBV2 combines with J gene TRBJ2-7; 8 bases align to TRBD2. V gave up 4 bases and J gave up 6 bases; unmatched junction bases: 11. CDR3 size: 15 residues. In germline, CDR1 is SNHLY, CDR2 FYNNEI. The CDR3 here is CASSATAGTRGEQYF. CDR3 nucleotides: TGTGCCAGCAGTGCCACTGCCGGGACTAGGGGCGAGCAGTACTTC.

This clonotype appeared a few times. With a much larger clone just one base away, this may be a read error. This chain joins TRBV9 and TRBJ1-1, with D hard to call. The CDR3 consists of 15 residues. V was cut by 0 bases and J by 1 base, with 10 bases left in between. Germline V gene data show CDR1 as SGDLS and CDR2 as YYNGEE. The CDR3 here is CASSVGRGRNTEAFF. CDR3 sequence (DNA): TGTGCCAGCAGCGTAGGAAGAGGTAGGAACACTGAAGCTTTCTTT. The full variable domain, with the rest looked up from reference TRBV9 and TRBJ1-1, is DSGVTQTPKHLITATGQRVTLRCSPRSGDLSVYWYQQSLDQGLQFLIQYYNGEERAKGNILERFSAQQFPDLHSELNLSSLELGDSALYFCASSVGRGRNTEAFFGQGTRLTVV.

The chain uses TRBV24-1 and TRBJ2-1, with TRBD1 matching 10 bases. Germline V gives CDR1 KGHDR, CDR2 SFDVKD. The CDR3 is 12 amino acids. Germline trimming cut 9 bases from V and 8 bases from J; bases unmatched to any gene: 3. CDR3 sequence (DNA): TGTGCCACCGGGACAGGGGAGGATGAGCAGTTCTTC. Translating it yields CATGTGEDEQFF.

Details on this clonotype: A much bigger clone sits one base away, suggesting this may be a read error. The chain combines TRBV11-2 with TRBJ2-7; D call uncertain. CDR1 is SGHAT and CDR2 is FQNNGV in the germline V gene. The CDR3 is 13 amino acids. V was pared by 5 bases and J by 3 bases, with 11 bases between. The CDR3 sequence: CASSPAGGYEQYF. The CDR3 nucleotides are TGTGCCAGCAGCCCTGCAGGTGGCTACGAGCAGTACTTC.

The chain recombines TRBV24-1 with TRBJ2-4, with 7 positions matching TRBD1. There are 16 residues in the CDR3. Germline CDR1 KGHDR, CDR2 SFDVKD. V dropped 4 bases and J dropped 5; count of bases not matched to a gene: 10. The chain's CDR3 is CATSESTRGIENIQYF. The CDR3 DNA is TGTGCCACCAGTGAATCAACCAGGGGGATTGAAAACATTCAGTACTTC.

As DNA, the CDR3 is TGTGCCAGCTTAGGGGGAGAACGTGGGCACACTGAGCAGTTCTTC. Residues: CASLGGERGHTEQFF. The chain links TRBV12-3 or TRBV12-4 to TRBJ2-1; maybe TRBD1 (6 bases). V was shortened by 8 bases and J by 9 bases, with 23 bases between the two germline ends. This CDR3 region has 15 residues.

The chain is built from TRBV10-1 and TRBJ2-7; 14 bases agree with TRBD2. Germline assignment: CDR1 WNHNN and CDR2 SYGVQD (reference sequence). Trimming removed 6 bases from V and 5 bases from J; junction bases left unmatched: 9. The CDR3 spans 16 residues. CDR3 amino acids: CASSGGTSGSFNEQYF. In DNA, the CDR3 is TGCGCCAGCAGCGGAGGGACTAGCGGGAGTTTCAACGAGCAGTACTTC.

There are a few counts of this clonotype. The chain employs TRBV9 and TRBJ2-7; a possible D gene is TRBD2 (6 bases). The CDR3 is 16 amino acids. CDR1 SGDLS and CDR2 YYNGEE come from the germline V gene. Trimming stripped 4 bases from V and 0 bases from J, with 17 bases between. CDR3 sequence reads: CASSSRYGRDSYEQYF. Here the CDR3 DNA reads TGTGCCAGCAGCTCCCGATACGGGCGGGACTCCTACGAGCAGTACTTC.

CDR3 sequence (DNA): TGTGCCAGCAGTGGACTAGCGGTTCAGACCCAGTACTTC. Translated: CASSGLAVQTQYF. The V gene is TRBV11-3, the J gene TRBJ2-5, with 10 bases fitting TRBD2. The CDR3 totals 13 residues. V shed 6 bases, J shed 6 bases, and the junction held 4 bases outside the gene matches. The germline V gene has CDR1 SGHNT and CDR2 YENEEA.